This TCR beta chain was identified during a study of blood T cell repertoires in COVID-19. For the study at large: The United States, Italy and Spain were the sources of the acute and convalescent COVID-19 samples. In each case, the material was cDNA or gDNA derived from T cells, B-cell-depleted T cells, or PBMCs.

As processed by the authors: Reference gene primer amplification gave nucleated cell count estimates. Some clones are missing from TCRdb's copy, which holds only in-frame ones; the method was immunoSEQ multiplex PCR. The DNA was the basis for D and trimming; V, J and clone size are from that table. The table records 270,000 or so clones, more than 70% of them present only once. This CDR3 comprises 17 residues. V was shortened by 1 base and J by 0 bases, with 14 bases between the two germline ends. Germline values: CDR1 MDHEN, CDR2 SYDVKM. This TCR was recovered from a woman between 18 and 30 years old with acute or convalescent COVID-19. V is TRBV28 and J is TRBJ2-3; no reliable D call. The sequenced material came from peripheral blood. The CDR3 here is CASSLLETQKSTDTQYF. CDR3 nucleotide sequence: TGTGCCAGCAGTTTATTGGAGACCCAAAAAAGCACAGATACGCAGTATTTT.